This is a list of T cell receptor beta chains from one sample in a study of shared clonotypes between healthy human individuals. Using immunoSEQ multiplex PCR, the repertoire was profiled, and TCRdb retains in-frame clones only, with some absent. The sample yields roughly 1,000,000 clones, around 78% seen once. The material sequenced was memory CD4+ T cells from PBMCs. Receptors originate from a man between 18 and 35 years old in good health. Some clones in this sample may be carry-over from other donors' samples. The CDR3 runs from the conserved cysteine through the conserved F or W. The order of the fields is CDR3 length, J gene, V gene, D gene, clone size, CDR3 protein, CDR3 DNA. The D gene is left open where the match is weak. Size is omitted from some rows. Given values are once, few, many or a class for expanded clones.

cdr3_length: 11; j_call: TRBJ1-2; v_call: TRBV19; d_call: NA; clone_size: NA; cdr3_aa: CASSIGYGYTF; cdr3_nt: TGTGCCAGTAGTATCGGATATGGCTACACCTTC
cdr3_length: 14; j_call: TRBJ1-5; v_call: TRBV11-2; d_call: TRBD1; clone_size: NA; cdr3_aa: CASTPGQGDQPQHF; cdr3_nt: TGTGCCAGCACCCCCGGACAGGGGGATCAGCCCCAGCATTTT
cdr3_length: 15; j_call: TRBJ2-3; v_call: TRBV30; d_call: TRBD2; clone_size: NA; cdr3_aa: CAWSRLADSTDTQYF; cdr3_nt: TGTGCCTGGAGTAGACTAGCGGACAGCACAGATACGCAGTATTTT
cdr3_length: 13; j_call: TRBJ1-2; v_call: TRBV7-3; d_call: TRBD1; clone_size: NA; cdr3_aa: CASSLGQSYGYTF; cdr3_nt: TGTGCCAGCAGCTTGGGACAGTCTTATGGCTACACCTTC
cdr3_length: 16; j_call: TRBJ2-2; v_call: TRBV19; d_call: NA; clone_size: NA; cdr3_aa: CASSARGGANTGELFF; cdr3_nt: TGTGCCAGTAGCGCTCGTGGCGGCGCGAACACCGGGGAGCTGTTTTTT
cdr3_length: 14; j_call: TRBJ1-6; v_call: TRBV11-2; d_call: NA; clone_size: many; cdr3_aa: CASSGPGGNSPLHF; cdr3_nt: TGTGCCAGCAGCGGACCGGGGGGTAATTCACCCCTCCACTTT
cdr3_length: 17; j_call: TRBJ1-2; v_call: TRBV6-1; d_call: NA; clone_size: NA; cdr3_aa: CASSEHDGGSYSYGYTF; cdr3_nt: TGTGCCAGCAGTGAACACGATGGTGGGAGTTATTCCTATGGCTACACCTTC
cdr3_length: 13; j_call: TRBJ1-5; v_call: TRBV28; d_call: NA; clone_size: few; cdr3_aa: CASIGDLNQPQHF; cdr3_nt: TGTGCCAGCATAGGGGATTTAAATCAGCCCCAGCATTTT
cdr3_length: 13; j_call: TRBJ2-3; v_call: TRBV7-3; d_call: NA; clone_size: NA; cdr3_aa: CASSWSYTDTQYF; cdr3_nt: TGTGCCAGCAGCTGGTCATACACAGATACGCAGTATTTT
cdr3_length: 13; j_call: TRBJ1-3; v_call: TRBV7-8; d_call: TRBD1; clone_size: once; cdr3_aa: CASSPGQGNTIYF; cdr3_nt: TGTGCCAGCAGCCCGGGACAGGGAAACACCATATATTTT
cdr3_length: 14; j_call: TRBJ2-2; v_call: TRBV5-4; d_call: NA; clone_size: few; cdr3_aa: CASSFGGNAGELFF; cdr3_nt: TGTGCCAGCAGCTTCGGAGGGAATGCCGGGGAGCTGTTTTTT
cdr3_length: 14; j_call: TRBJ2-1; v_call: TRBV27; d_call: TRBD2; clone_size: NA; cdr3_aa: CASSPGWGGNEQFF; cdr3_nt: TGTGCCAGCAGTCCCGGCTGGGGGGGTAATGAGCAGTTCTTC
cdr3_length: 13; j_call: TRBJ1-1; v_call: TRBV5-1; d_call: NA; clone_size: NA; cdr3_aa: CASSDGPHTEAFF; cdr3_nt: TGCGCCAGCAGCGACGGTCCTCACACTGAAGCTTTCTTT
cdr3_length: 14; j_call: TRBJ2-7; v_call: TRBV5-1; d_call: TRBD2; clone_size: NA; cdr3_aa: CASSLFLAGYEQYF; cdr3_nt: TGCGCCAGCAGCTTGTTCCTAGCGGGATACGAGCAGTACTTC
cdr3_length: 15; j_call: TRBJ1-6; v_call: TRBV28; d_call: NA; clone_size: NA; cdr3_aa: CASSLPRPYDSPLHF; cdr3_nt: TGTGCCAGCAGTTTACCTCGGCCCTATGATTCACCCCTCCACTTT
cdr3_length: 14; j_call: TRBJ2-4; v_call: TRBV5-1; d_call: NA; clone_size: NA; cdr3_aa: CASSLGDVNNIQYF; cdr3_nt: TGCGCCAGCAGCTTGGGGGACGTGAATAACATTCAGTACTTC
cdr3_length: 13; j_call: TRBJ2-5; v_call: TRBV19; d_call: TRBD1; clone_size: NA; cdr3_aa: CASQTGGQTTQYF; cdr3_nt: TGTGCCAGCCAGACAGGGGGCCAAACGACCCAGTACTTC
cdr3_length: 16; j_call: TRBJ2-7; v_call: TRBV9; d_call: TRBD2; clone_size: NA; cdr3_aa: CASSAGLAGGVHEQYF; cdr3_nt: TGTGCCAGCAGCGCCGGACTAGCGGGAGGTGTCCACGAGCAGTACTTC
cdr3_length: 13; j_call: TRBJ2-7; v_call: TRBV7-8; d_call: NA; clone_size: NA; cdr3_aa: CASSLEVGYEQYF; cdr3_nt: TGTGCCAGCAGCTTAGAAGTGGGCTACGAGCAGTACTTC
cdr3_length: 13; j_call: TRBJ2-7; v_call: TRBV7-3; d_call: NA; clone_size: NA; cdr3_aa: CASSFGQHYEQYF; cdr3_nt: TGTGCCAGCAGCTTCGGGCAGCACTACGAGCAGTACTTC
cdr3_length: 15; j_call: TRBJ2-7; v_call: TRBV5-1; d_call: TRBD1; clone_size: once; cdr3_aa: CASSLAAGQVAEQYF; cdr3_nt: TGCGCCAGCAGCTTGGCCGCGGGACAGGTTGCCGAGCAGTACTTC
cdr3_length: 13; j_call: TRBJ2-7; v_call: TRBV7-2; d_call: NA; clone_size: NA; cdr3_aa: CASSLRTTYEQYF; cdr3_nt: TGTGCCAGCAGCTTACGGACCACCTACGAGCAGTACTTC
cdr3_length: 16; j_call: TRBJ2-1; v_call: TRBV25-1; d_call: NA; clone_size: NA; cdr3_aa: CASSDPSAGFMNEQFF; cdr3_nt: TGTGCCAGCAGTGACCCTAGCGCGGGCTTCATGAATGAGCAGTTCTTC
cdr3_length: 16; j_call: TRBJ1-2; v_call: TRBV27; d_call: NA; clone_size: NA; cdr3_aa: CASSFSFGRLHYGYTF; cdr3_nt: TGTGCCAGCAGTTTTTCGTTCGGGCGGTTACACTATGGCTACACCTTC
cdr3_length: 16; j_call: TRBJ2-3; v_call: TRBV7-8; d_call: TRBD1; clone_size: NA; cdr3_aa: CASSFRDRLITDTQYF; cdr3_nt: TGTGCCAGCAGCTTCAGGGACAGACTCATCACAGATACGCAGTATTTT
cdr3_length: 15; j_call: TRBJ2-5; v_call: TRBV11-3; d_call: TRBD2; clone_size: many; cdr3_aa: CASSPGREVGGTQYF; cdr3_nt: TGTGCCAGCAGCCCTGGACGGGAGGTCGGGGGGACCCAGTACTTC
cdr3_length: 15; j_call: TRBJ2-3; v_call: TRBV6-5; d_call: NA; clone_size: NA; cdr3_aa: CASSRRGGPQDTQYF; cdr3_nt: TGTGCCAGCAGCCGGAGAGGGGGGCCGCAAGATACGCAGTATTTT
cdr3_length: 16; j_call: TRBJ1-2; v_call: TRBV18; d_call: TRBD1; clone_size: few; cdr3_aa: CASSPQGTGGLPRYTF; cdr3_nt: TGTGCCAGCTCACCACAAGGGACAGGGGGTCTCCCACGCTACACCTTC
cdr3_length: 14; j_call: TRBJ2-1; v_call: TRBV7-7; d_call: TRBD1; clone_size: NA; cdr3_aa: CASSLAGQGTEQFF; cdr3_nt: TGTGCCAGCAGCTTAGCGGGACAGGGGACTGAGCAGTTCTTC
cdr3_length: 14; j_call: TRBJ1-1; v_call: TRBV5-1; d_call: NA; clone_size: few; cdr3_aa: CASSLPGLNTEAFF; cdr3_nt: TGCGCCAGCAGCTTGCCGGGACTGAACACTGAAGCTTTCTTT
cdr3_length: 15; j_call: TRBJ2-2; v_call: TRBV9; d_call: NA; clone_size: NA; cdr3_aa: CASTVLATNTGELFF; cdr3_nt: TGTGCCAGCACGGTACTAGCAACGAACACCGGGGAGCTGTTTTTT
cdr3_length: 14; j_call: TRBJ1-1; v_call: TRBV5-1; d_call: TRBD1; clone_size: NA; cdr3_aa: CASSPGTGRTEAFF; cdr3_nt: TGCGCCAGCAGCCCTGGGACAGGGAGGACTGAAGCTTTCTTT
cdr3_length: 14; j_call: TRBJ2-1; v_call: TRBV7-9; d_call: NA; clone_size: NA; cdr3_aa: CASSLIRGGNEQFF; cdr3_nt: TGTGCCAGCAGCTTAATTAGGGGGGGCAATGAGCAGTTCTTC
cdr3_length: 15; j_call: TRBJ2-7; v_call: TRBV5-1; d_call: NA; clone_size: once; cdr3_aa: CASRRTANLPLEQYF; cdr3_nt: TGCGCCAGCAGGCGGACAGCCAATCTCCCCCTGGAGCAGTACTTC
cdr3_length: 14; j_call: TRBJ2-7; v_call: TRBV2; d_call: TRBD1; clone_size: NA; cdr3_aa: CASSEGQGSYEQYF; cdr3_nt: TGTGCCAGCAGTGAGGGACAGGGATCGTACGAGCAGTACTTC
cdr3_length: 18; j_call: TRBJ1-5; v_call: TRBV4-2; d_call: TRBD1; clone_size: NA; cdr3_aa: CASSQVTGGWYSNQPQHF; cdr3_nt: TGTGCCAGCAGCCAAGTAACAGGGGGTTGGTATAGCAATCAGCCCCAGCATTTT